This T cell receptor (beta chain) appears in the sequencing data of a study of blood T cell repertoires in COVID-19 (dated by TCRdb to 2020 to 2022). For the study in its entirety: The collaborator samples originated in the United States, Italy and Spain and spanned the acute and convalescent phases of COVID-19. The material from the prospective study consisted of cDNA or gDNA derived from T cells, B-cell-depleted T cells, or PBMCs. Subjects who had been exposed to COVID-19, were actively infected with it, or had recovered from it provided the deeply sampled blood TCRbeta repertoires that made up the dataset. The repertoires were released in a freely available public database meant as a resource for research on the immune response to SARS-CoV-2. The samples were drawn from the first 160 participants of the ongoing ImmuneRACE study and from some 1,300 subjects provided by 6 global collaborators. The sample metadata nearly always contained a de-identified subject ID, COVID-19 status, age in years and sex. Where available, HLA class I and class II types were obtained from metadata supplied by the sample provider rather than from assay-based typing.

TCRbeta CDR3 regions were amplified from genomic DNA by means of the immunoSEQ Assay, a bias-controlled multiplex PCR. Turning to the authors' computational methods: Within the assay, amplification of reference gene primers was used to estimate how many nucleated cells each sample contained. To quantify the absolute abundance of each unique TCRbeta CDR3 rearrangement, sequence reads were collapsed and filtered. For each sample, productive Simpson clonality was calculated as the square root of Simpson's diversity index over productive rearrangements. TCRdb holds this immuneACCESS table with in-frame rearrangements only. Some clones are missing; in checked studies, unresolved V genes explain under half, and the rest has no known cause. Clone size and V and J calls were adopted from that table, with D and trimming inferred from the DNA. The sample contains about 120,000 clones, roughly three quarters of them found a single time. Approximately 1.9% of the sample goes to the ten largest clones.

With respect to this clone: Its specific antigen is unknown. One base away there is no much larger clone; base qualities are not given.

Broader findings and caveats from the paper: Clinical and demographic metadata were provided uncurated, with the amount varying by source and participant.

The collaborating institutions used their own protocols to collect whole blood in K2EDTA tubes. For TCRbeta analysis, collaborator samples were shipped as frozen whole blood, as isolated PBMCs, or as DNA extracted from either sample type. This clonotype was obtained from a woman aged 70-85 years with acute or convalescent COVID-19. Sequencing was performed on peripheral blood.

The DNA is as follows: TGTGCCAGCATGGAGGGGTACGGGACAGCAGCCTACGAGCAGTACTTC. This gives the protein CASMEGYGTAAYEQYF. The chain is assembled from TRBV27 and TRBJ2-7; D gene: possibly TRBD1, on 7 matching bases. CDR1 and CDR2 are drawn from the germline V gene (reference sequence): MNHEY, SMNVEV. V was cut back by 7 bases and J by 2 bases, leaving a gap of 21 bases between them. The CDR3 starts with the cysteine, ends with the phenylalanine, and has 16 residues. This entry keeps only the CDR3 DNA: 48 bases, framed from base 1.